The 25 T cell receptor beta chains reported below all come from one sample, sequenced in a study of OX40 agonist ivuxolimab in advanced cancers. Repertoires were generated with immunoSEQ multiplex PCR, while TCRdb's copy carries only in-frame clones and drops some. The sample gives more than 80,000 clones, 65% to 90% of which show up once; around 1.8% is in the top ten. The input for sequencing was CD4+ or CD8+ T cells sorted from blood, taken in a trial of the OX40 agonist ivuxolimab. The source of these receptors is an adult with an advanced solid tumor such as melanoma, head and neck, liver or kidney cancer.

CDR3 coding DNA: TGCGCCAGCTCCCCGGGGTCTAGCGGTAGCACAGATACGCAGTATTTT. It encodes CASSPGSSGSTDTQYF. V gene TRBV5-1 combines with J gene TRBJ2-3; TRBD2 matches 7 bases. V lost 7 bases to trimming and J lost 0 bases; unmatched junction nucleotides: 11. The CDR3 covers 16 residues. Per the germline V gene, CDR1 is SGHRS and CDR2 is YFSETQ.

The count of this clone is one. The chain joins TRBV6-1 to TRBJ2-4; tentatively, D is TRBD1 or TRBD2 (5 bases each). The CDR3 is made up of 15 amino acids. Trimming removed 2 bases at V and 6 bases at J, with 14 bases between. Germline loops: CDR1 MNHNS, CDR2 SASEGT. The CDR3 is CASSESQGDRNIQYF. The CDR3 DNA sequence: TGTGCCAGCAGTGAATCGCAGGGAGACCGAAACATTCAGTACTTC.

This chain uses TRBV30 with TRBJ1-4; 9 nucleotides align to TRBD1. Germline V gene lookup returns CDR1 GTSNPN and CDR2 SVGIG (reference sequence). The CDR3 spans 13 residues. Trimming cost V 7 bases and J 7 bases; bases outside gene matches: 7. CDR3 residues: CAYNRGRFEKLFF. The DNA for the CDR3 is TGTGCCTATAACAGGGGGCGGTTTGAAAAACTGTTTTTT.

V usage is TRBV14 and J usage is TRBJ1-4; the D is unclear. The CDR3 totals 12 residues. Germline CDR1 reads SGHDN; CDR2 reads FVKESK. The V gene lost 4 bases and the J gene lost 7 bases, with 7 bases spanning the gap. The CDR3 here is CASSPQGEKLFF. Here the CDR3 DNA reads TGTGCCAGCAGCCCTCAAGGTGAAAAACTGTTTTTT.

The chain employs TRBV2 and TRBJ1-4, with D perhaps matching TRBD1 (5 bases). Per the germline V gene, CDR1 is SNHLY and CDR2 is FYNNEI. The CDR3 length is 13 residues. The V gene lost 3 bases and the J gene lost 7 bases, with 9 bases spanning the gap. The CDR3 here is CASSDLRGEKLFF. As DNA, the CDR3 is TGTGCCAGCAGTGATTTAAGGGGTGAAAAACTGTTTTTT. Full variable domain (outside the CDR3, taken from reference TRBV2 and TRBJ1-4): EPEVTQTPSHQVTQMGQEVILRCVPISNHLYFYWYRQILGQKVEFLVSFYNNEISEKSEIFDDQFSVERPDGSNFTLKIRSTKLEDSAMYFCASSDLRGEKLFFGSGTQLSVL.

This clone was seen a few times. Distinct nucleotide sequences in the sample also encode this CDR3. The chain couples TRBV10-3 to TRBJ2-7; D is uncertain. Looked up from germline, CDR1 is ENHRY and CDR2 is SYGVKD. The length of the CDR3 is 11 residues. V lost 2 bases to trimming and J lost 3 bases, with 2 bases between them. The CDR3 reads CAISEGYEQYF. Written as DNA, the CDR3 is TGTGCCATCAGTGAGGGCTACGAGCAGTACTTC.

The J gene is TRBJ2-2, the V gene TRBV2; 8 positions match TRBD2. Germline V CDR1 and CDR2: SNHLY, FYNNEI. The CDR3 has 16 amino acids. J lost 4 bases, V lost 4 bases, and 8 bases had no gene match. The CDR3 is CASSASGGLGTGELFF. In DNA, the CDR3 is TGTGCCAGCAGTGCGAGCGGGGGTTTGGGCACCGGGGAGCTGTTTTTT. Together with reference TRBV2 and TRBJ2-2, the CDR3 gives the full variable domain: EPEVTQTPSHQVTQMGQEVILRCVPISNHLYFYWYRQILGQKVEFLVSFYNNEISEKSEIFDDQFSVERPDGSNFTLKIRSTKLEDSAMYFCASSASGGLGTGELFFGEGSRLTVL.

The chain carries TRBV2 and TRBJ2-5; D ambiguous. Germline V gives CDR1 SNHLY, CDR2 FYNNEI. V lost 7 bases, J lost 3 bases, and 6 bases lay in between. The CDR3 runs 11 residues. CDR3 in amino acids: CASKWEETQYF. The CDR3 region has the DNA TGTGCCAGCAAATGGGAAGAGACCCAGTACTTC. The full variable domain, with the rest looked up from reference TRBV2 and TRBJ2-5, is EPEVTQTPSHQVTQMGQEVILRCVPISNHLYFYWYRQILGQKVEFLVSFYNNEISEKSEIFDDQFSVERPDGSNFTLKIRSTKLEDSAMYFCASKWEETQYFGPGTRLLVL.

The J gene is TRBJ2-1, the V gene TRBV11-1; D gene unclear. With 3 bases removed from V and 9 bases from J, the gap between germline ends came to 9 bases. The CDR3 sequence is 12 residues long. Germline loops: CDR1 SGHAT, CDR2 FQDESV (reference sequence). The CDR3 sequence: CASSFQFSEQFF. The CDR3 DNA follows: TGTGCCAGCAGCTTTCAGTTCTCTGAGCAGTTCTTC. Variable domain in full (rest from reference TRBV11-1 and TRBJ2-1): EAEVAQSPRYKITEKSQAVAFWCDPISGHATLYWYRQILGQGPELLVQFQDESVVDDSQLPKDRFSAERLKGVDSTLKIQPAELGDSAMYLCASSFQFSEQFFGPGTRLTVL.

A word on this clone: The sample holds other DNA sequences that translate to the same CDR3. CDR3 coding DNA: TGTGCCAGCAGAGGGGGGGGCAATCAGCCCCAGCATTTT. This codes for CASRGGGNQPQHF. The genes are TRBV2 and TRBJ1-5; tentatively, D is TRBD1 (6 bases). The CDR3 is 13 amino acids. The germline V and J ends were trimmed by 6 bases and 2 bases, with 8 bases remaining between them. Germline values: CDR1 SNHLY, CDR2 FYNNEI.

The rearrangement uses TRBV6-4 and TRBJ1-2; D is possibly TRBD1 (5 bases). This CDR3 spans 13 amino acids. Germline lookup yields CDR1 MRHNA and CDR2 SNTAGT. V lost 6 bases and J 6 bases, leaving 14 bases between the germline ends. The CDR3 spells CASREGFGDGYTF. The DNA of the CDR3 is TGTGCCAGCAGGGAGGGGTTCGGAGATGGCTACACCTTC.

For the CDR3, the DNA is TGTGCCAGCAGCTCCGACGCACAGCAGATGAACACTGAAGCTTTCTTT. It yields the protein CASSSDAQQMNTEAFF. The V call is TRBV7-9, the J call TRBJ1-1; D is undetermined. The ends were cut back, 4 bases at V and 0 bases at J, with 15 bases in the middle. The CDR3 has 16 amino acids. Per germline, CDR1 SEHNR and CDR2 FQNEAQ (reference sequence). The full variable domain, rest sourced from reference TRBV7-9 and TRBJ1-1, is DTGVSQNPRHKITKRGQNVTFRCDPISEHNRLYWYRQTLGQGPEFLTYFQNEAQLEKSRLLSDRFSAERPKGSFSTLEIQRTEQGDSAMYLCASSSDAQQMNTEAFFGQGTRLTVV.

The chain links TRBV7-9 to TRBJ2-7; no reliable D call. V lost 5 bases, J lost 0 bases, and 17 bases lay in between. The CDR3 loop spans 16 amino acids. Germline V lookup: CDR1 SEHNR, CDR2 FQNEAQ (reference sequence). CDR3 nucleotide sequence: TGTGCCAGCAGCGCCCCGGGTTTGGGTAGCTCCTACGAGCAGTACTTC. Its translation: CASSAPGLGSSYEQYF. The full variable domain, rest sourced from reference TRBV7-9 and TRBJ2-7, is DTGVSQNPRHKITKRGQNVTFRCDPISEHNRLYWYRQTLGQGPEFLTYFQNEAQLEKSRLLSDRFSAERPKGSFSTLEIQRTEQGDSAMYLCASSAPGLGSSYEQYFGPGTRLTVT.

V usage is TRBV7-8 and J usage is TRBJ2-1; TRBD2 matches 8 bases. The CDR3 length is 15 residues. Germline V gene sequence: CDR1 SGHVS, CDR2 FQNEAQ. The V gene end was trimmed by 1 base and the J gene end by 8 bases; junction bases not matched to a gene: 7. The CDR3 here is CASSLGSGSSHEQFF. CDR3 in DNA: TGTGCCAGCAGCTTAGGGAGCGGGAGCTCCCATGAGCAGTTCTTC.

The chain employs TRBV18 and TRBJ2-7; no definite D call. Trimming pared 2 bases from V and 5 bases from J, leaving 16 bases between. Per germline, CDR1 KGHSH and CDR2 LQKENI. The CDR3 loop spans 15 amino acids. DNA for the CDR3: TGTGCCAGCTCACCAGCTTCGGGCAGCGTTAACGAGCAGTACTTC. It codes for CASSPASGSVNEQYF.

The chain is built from TRBV6-1 and TRBJ1-2; D not certain. Trimming pared 6 bases from V and 4 bases from J, leaving 15 bases between. CDR1 and CDR2 from the germline V gene are MNHNS and SASEGT. The CDR3 is made up of 14 amino acids. CDR3: CASREPMERYGYTF. The CDR3 DNA reads as TGTGCCAGCAGGGAACCTATGGAACGCTATGGCTACACCTTC.

This chain links TRBV19 with TRBJ2-6; D unresolved. CDR3 length equals 14 residues. Germline-derived CDR1 and CDR2 are LNHDA and SQIVND (reference sequence). The V and J ends lost 3 bases and 2 bases respectively, with 5 bases between them. The CDR3 DNA reads TGTGCCAGTAGTATCGGGCCTGGGGCCAACGTCCTGACTTTC. It yields the protein CASSIGPGANVLTF. Full variable domain (rest looked up from reference TRBV19 and TRBJ2-6): DGGITQSPKYLFRKEGQNVTLSCEQNLNHDAMYWYRQDPGQGLRLIYYSQIVNDFQKGDIAEGYSVSREKKESFPLTVTSAQKNPTAFYLCASSIGPGANVLTFGAGSRLTVL.

The CDR3, as DNA: TGTGCCTGGAGTGTCCCGCAGGACAACTACAATGAGCAGTTCTTC. Its protein product is CAWSVPQDNYNEQFF. The gene calls are TRBV30 and TRBJ2-1, with D maybe TRBD1 (5 bases). The V gene lost 0 bases and the J gene lost 3 bases, with 12 bases spanning the gap. Germline CDR1 reads GTSNPN; CDR2 reads SVGIG (reference sequence). The CDR3 totals 15 residues. Full variable domain (rest looked up from reference TRBV30 and TRBJ2-1): SQTIHQWPATLVQPVGSPLSLECTVEGTSNPNLYWYRQAAGRGLQLLFYSVGIGQISSEVPQNLSASRPQDRQFILSSKKLLLSDSGFYLCAWSVPQDNYNEQFFGPGTRLTVL.

This clone was seen a single time. The gene calls are TRBV28 and TRBJ2-7, with 7 positions matching TRBD2. The CDR3 has 14 residues. The germline V gene encodes CDR1 MDHEN and CDR2 SYDVKM. V lost 2 bases, J lost 3 bases, and 4 bases stayed unmatched. The CDR3 protein is CASSLSGVRYEQYF. CDR3 DNA: TGTGCCAGCAGTTTAAGCGGGGTGCGCTACGAGCAGTACTTC.

This clone was detected only once. The V and J genes are TRBV11-1 and TRBJ2-2; D not certain. The CDR3 totals 13 residues. The ends were cut back, 4 bases at V and 4 bases at J, with 7 bases in the middle. Germline V gives CDR1 SGHAT, CDR2 FQDESV (reference sequence). For the CDR3, the DNA is TGTGCCAGCAGCTCACACCGCACCGGGGAGCTGTTTTTT. It yields the protein CASSSHRTGELFF.

The chain uses TRBV10-3 and TRBJ2-3, with 10 bases that match TRBD1. The V gene's germline CDR1 is ENHRY and CDR2 SYGVKD. The length of the CDR3 is 20 residues. Unmatched junction bases numbered 21, after V lost 6 bases and J lost 3 bases. The CDR3 reads CAISARRVSQDRGLTDTQYF. The CDR3, as DNA: TGTGCCATCAGCGCGCGCCGAGTGTCGCAGGACAGGGGGTTGACAGATACGCAGTATTTT.

The genes are TRBV6-5 and TRBJ1-6; D gene uncertain. V lost 4 bases and J 3 bases, leaving 13 bases between the germline ends. CDR3 length equals 16 residues. Germline V CDR1 and CDR2: MNHEY, SVGAGI. Here the CDR3 DNA reads TGTGCCAGCAGTTCCTACGACACCAACTATAATTCACCCCTCCACTTT. This translates into CASSSYDTNYNSPLHF.

The V and J genes are TRBV27 and TRBJ2-7; the match to TRBD2 covers 11 bases. Germline V CDR1 and CDR2: MNHEY, SMNVEV (reference sequence). V was pared by 4 bases and J by 3 bases, with 2 bases of the junction left unmatched. The CDR3 consists of 14 residues. CDR3: CASSSGTSGYEQYF. The DNA of the CDR3 is TGTGCCAGCAGTTCCGGGACTAGCGGCTACGAGCAGTACTTC.

The rearrangement links TRBV9 to TRBJ2-7, with TRBD2 identical over 13 bases. This CDR3 region has 15 residues. Germline assignment: CDR1 SGDLS and CDR2 YYNGEE. Trimming took 3 bases from V and 4 from J; bases not matched to a gene: 4. The CDR3, as DNA: TGTGCCAGCAGCGAAGGGACTAGCGGGACGTACGAGCAGTACTTC. As protein: CASSEGTSGTYEQYF.

The chain employs TRBV19 and TRBJ1-3; D call uncertain. CDR1 is LNHDA and CDR2 is SQIVND in the germline V gene (reference sequence). This CDR3 is 15 amino acids long. V was pared by 3 bases and J by 0 bases, with 9 bases between. The CDR3 nucleotides read TGTGCCAGTAGTATTGAACAAGGCTCTGGAAACACCATATATTTT. This gives the protein CASSIEQGSGNTIYF. Combining the CDR3 with reference TRBV19 and TRBJ1-3 gives the whole variable domain DGGITQSPKYLFRKEGQNVTLSCEQNLNHDAMYWYRQDPGQGLRLIYYSQIVNDFQKGDIAEGYSVSREKKESFPLTVTSAQKNPTAFYLCASSIEQGSGNTIYFGEGSWLTVV.